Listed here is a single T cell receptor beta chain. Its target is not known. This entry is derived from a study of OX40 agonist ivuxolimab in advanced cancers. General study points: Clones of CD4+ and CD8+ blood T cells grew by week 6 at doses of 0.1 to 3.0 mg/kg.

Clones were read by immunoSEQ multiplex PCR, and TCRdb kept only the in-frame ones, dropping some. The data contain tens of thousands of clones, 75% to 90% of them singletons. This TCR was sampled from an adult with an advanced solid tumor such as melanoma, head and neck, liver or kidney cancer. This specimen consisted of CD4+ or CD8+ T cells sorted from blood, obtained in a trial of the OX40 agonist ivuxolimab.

This CDR3 is CASSLEAGRRRSPLHF. The DNA for the CDR3 is TGTGCCAGCAGCTTGGAGGCAGGGCGACGGAGATCACCCCTCCACTTT. The chain carries TRBV5-6 and TRBJ1-6, with TRBD1 as a possible D gene (5 bases). Trimming left V 0 bases short and J 10 bases short, with 17 bases between. This CDR3 has 16 residues. CDR1 and CDR2 (germline): SGHDT, YYEEEE.